The 23 T cell receptor beta chains below all came from one sample that was sequenced in a study of T cell changes during pregnancy in multiple sclerosis. The assay was immunoSEQ multiplex PCR, and TCRdb's table has in-frame clones only and misses some. The profile covers 70,000 or so clones, with around 90% appearing a single time and 1.4% taken by the ten largest. The specimen comprised peripheral blood, sampled in the third trimester of pregnancy. These receptors originate from a female donor with multiple sclerosis, enrolled in a pregnancy study.

The chain is built from TRBV5-1 and TRBJ1-3, with 7 nucleotides matching TRBD1. Trimming took 3 bases from V and 1 from J; bases not matched to a gene: 10. This CDR3 contains 17 residues. Looked up from germline, CDR1 is SGHRS and CDR2 is YFSETQ. CDR3 sequence: CASSSSTGIQSGNTIYF. In nucleotides, the CDR3 is TGCGCCAGCAGCTCATCGACAGGGATCCAATCTGGAAACACCATATATTTT.

The chain joins TRBV20-1 to TRBJ1-2; a weak D match, TRBD1 (6 bases). Deletions cut 7 bases from V and 9 bases from J, with 15 bases between. Germline CDR1 and CDR2: DFQATT and SNEGSKA (reference sequence). The CDR3 sequence is 11 residues long. CDR3 bases: TGCAGTGACAGAACACAGGGAAGCTACACCTTC. Amino acids: CSDRTQGSYTF.

This chain links TRBV5-4 with TRBJ2-2; TRBD2 matches 13 bases. J was trimmed by 3 bases and V by 4 bases; bases with no gene match: 3. CDR1 is SGHNT and CDR2 is YYREEE in the germline V gene (reference sequence). The CDR3 loop spans 16 amino acids. CDR3 loop: CASSGTSGEDTGELFF. For the CDR3, the DNA is TGTGCCAGCAGCGGGACTAGCGGGGAGGACACCGGGGAGCTGTTTTTT.

The chain recombines TRBV5-1 with TRBJ1-2; D is unclear. This CDR3 contains 15 residues. Germline V CDR1 and CDR2: SGHRS, YFSETQ. Trimming took 0 bases from V and 6 from J, leaving 15 bases between them. The CDR3 coding sequence is TGCGCCAGCAGCTTGGCCGCATCGATACGGGATGGCTACACCTTC. It encodes CASSLAASIRDGYTF.

This rearrangement joins TRBV29-1 to TRBJ2-5, with 8 bases that match TRBD2. Germline V gives CDR1 SQVTM, CDR2 ANQGSEA. J was trimmed by 5 bases and V by 6 bases; bases with no gene match: 5. CDR3 size: 12 residues. CDR3: CSVWGLEETQYF. The CDR3 bases are TGCAGCGTGTGGGGACTAGAGGAGACCCAGTACTTC.

The rearrangement links TRBV18 to TRBJ2-1; 7 bases map to TRBD2. V dropped 0 bases and J dropped 7; count of bases not matched to a gene: 6. CDR1 is KGHSH and CDR2 is LQKENI in the germline V gene. This CDR3 is 15 amino acids long. CDR3 loop: CASSPPGFGGNEQFF. The CDR3 bases are TGTGCCAGCTCACCACCGGGGTTCGGGGGGAATGAGCAGTTCTTC.

The chain is built from TRBV6-6 and TRBJ2-7, with TRBD1 identical over 9 bases. CDR1 is MNHNY, CDR2 SVGAGI, per germline (reference sequence). The length of the CDR3 is 15 residues. V lost 6 bases and J lost 5; bases outside the gene matches: 11. The CDR3 DNA sequence: TGTGCCAGCAGGGCCACCGGGACAGGGTACCACGAGCAGTACTTC. Protein: CASRATGTGYHEQYF.

The rearrangement links TRBV2 to TRBJ1-1; perhaps TRBD1 as D (6 bases). V was cut by 6 bases and J by 5 bases, with 13 bases left in between. Germline V CDR1 and CDR2: SNHLY, FYNNEI. This CDR3 has 13 amino acids. The CDR3 is CASSIQGWTEAFF. The CDR3 DNA follows: TGTGCCAGCAGCATACAGGGATGGACTGAAGCTTTCTTT.

The chain carries TRBV2 and TRBJ1-1; 10 nucleotides line up with TRBD1. The CDR3 sequence is 14 residues long. V lost 6 bases and J lost 1; bases outside the gene matches: 2. The germline gives CDR1 SNHLY, CDR2 FYNNEI. DNA of the CDR3: TGTGCCAGCAGGAGGGACAGGGGGAACACTGAAGCTTTCTTT. Translating it yields CASRRDRGNTEAFF. Complete variable domain (other parts from reference TRBV2 and TRBJ1-1): EPEVTQTPSHQVTQMGQEVILRCVPISNHLYFYWYRQILGQKVEFLVSFYNNEISEKSEIFDDQFSVERPDGSNFTLKIRSTKLEDSAMYFCASRRDRGNTEAFFGQGTRLTVV.

The gene calls are TRBV2 and TRBJ2-3; D might be TRBD2 (6 bases). The V gene's germline CDR1 is SNHLY and CDR2 FYNNEI. The CDR3 is 13 residues long. V lost 7 bases to trimming and J lost 5 bases, with 13 bases between them. The CDR3, as DNA: TGTGCCAGCACCGCCCAGGAGGGAGATACGCAGTATTTT. Translation: CASTAQEGDTQYF.

V usage is TRBV4-1 and J usage is TRBJ1-2; no definite D call. The V gene lost 0 bases and the J gene lost 6 bases, with 17 bases spanning the gap. Germline lookup yields CDR1 MGHRA and CDR2 YSYEKL. The CDR3 consists of 16 residues. This CDR3 is CASSQEVGQSPDGYTF. The CDR3 DNA reads TGCGCCAGCAGCCAAGAAGTGGGCCAGTCGCCCGATGGCTACACCTTC.

The genes are TRBV5-1 and TRBJ2-3, with no clear D. The CDR3 runs 14 residues. Germline V gives CDR1 SGHRS, CDR2 YFSETQ. Trimming stripped 1 base from V and 2 bases from J, with 8 bases between. For the CDR3, the DNA is TGCGCCAGCAGCTTGCAACTCACCACAGATACGCAGTATTTT. Translation gives CASSLQLTTDTQYF.

V gene TRBV2 combines with J gene TRBJ2-7, with 8 nucleotides matching TRBD2. CDR1 and CDR2 from the germline V gene are SNHLY and FYNNEI. Germline trimming cut 3 bases from V and 4 bases from J; bases unmatched to any gene: 20. The CDR3 sequence is 19 residues long. The CDR3 sequence is CASSDRWIAGYEIGYEQYF. Written as DNA, the CDR3 is TGTGCCAGCAGTGATCGTTGGATAGCGGGGTATGAAATTGGGTACGAGCAGTACTTC.

The chain recombines TRBV6-1 with TRBJ2-7, with 12 positions matching TRBD1. CDR1 is MNHNS, CDR2 SASEGT, per germline. CDR3 length: 15 amino acids. V lost 3 bases to trimming and J lost 2 bases; unmatched junction nucleotides: 2. CDR3: CASSEGTGGAYEQYF. In DNA form, the CDR3 reads TGTGCCAGCAGTGAGGGGACAGGGGGCGCCTACGAGCAGTACTTC.

The V gene is TRBV27, the J gene TRBJ2-7; TRBD1 aligns across 10 bases. The junction had 9 bases not matched to a gene; V was cut back by 5 bases and J by 2 bases. The CDR3 loop spans 16 amino acids. In germline, CDR1 is MNHEY, CDR2 SMNVEV (reference sequence). The CDR3 loop is CASSRATGTGAYEQYF. In nucleotides, the CDR3 is TGTGCCAGCAGTCGAGCCACCGGGACAGGGGCCTACGAGCAGTACTTC.

The V call is TRBV27, the J call TRBJ2-7, with TRBD2 matching 7 bases. Trimming took 5 bases from V and 0 from J; bases not matched to a gene: 10. Germline V gene sequence: CDR1 MNHEY, CDR2 SMNVEV (reference sequence). The CDR3 loop spans 16 amino acids. This CDR3 is CASSTSRGESSYEQYF. CDR3 DNA: TGTGCCAGCAGTACCTCCCGGGGGGAAAGCTCCTACGAGCAGTACTTC.

The chain combines TRBV19 with TRBJ1-5; tentatively, D is TRBD1 (6 bases). This CDR3 region has 15 residues. Trimming stripped 3 bases from V and 2 bases from J, with 11 bases between. The germline V gene has CDR1 LNHDA and CDR2 SQIVND (reference sequence). CDR3 sequence (DNA): TGTGCCAGTAGTATGGCAAGACAGGGCAATCAGCCCCAGCATTTT. This translates into CASSMARQGNQPQHF.

V and J are TRBV6-1 and TRBJ2-7, with TRBD1 matching 7 bases. The CDR3 sequence is 12 residues long. CDR1 and CDR2 (germline): MNHNS, SASEGT. The ends lost 8 bases at V and 9 bases at J; junction bases unmatched: 10. The DNA of the CDR3 is TGTGCCAGCCACGACAGGGTCTTAGGGCAGTACTTC. Amino acids: CASHDRVLGQYF.

The rearrangement links TRBV30 to TRBJ1-2, with D tentatively TRBD1 (6 bases). V lost 1 base, J lost 3 bases, and 9 bases lay in between. The germline V gene encodes CDR1 GTSNPN and CDR2 SVGIG (reference sequence). CDR3 size: 13 residues. The CDR3 reads CAWSEGVHYGYTF. CDR3 nucleotide sequence: TGTGCCTGGAGTGAGGGGGTACACTATGGCTACACCTTC.

V gene TRBV4-3 combines with J gene TRBJ1-2; D perhaps matches TRBD1 (6 bases). The CDR3 totals 16 residues. Per the germline V gene, CDR1 is LGHNA and CDR2 is YSLEER. V was pared by 0 bases and J by 4 bases, with 15 bases between. Written as DNA, the CDR3 is TGCGCCAGCAGCCAAGATGTACAGGGAAAGGTCTATGGCTACACCTTC. Translated: CASSQDVQGKVYGYTF.

This CDR3 is CASTPGQYRINYGYTF. The CDR3 DNA is TGTGCCAGCACCCCGGGACAGTATCGCATTAACTATGGCTACACCTTC. The chain is built from TRBV6-6 and TRBJ1-2; TRBD1 matches at 7 bases. This CDR3 has 16 residues. Germline V gene sequence: CDR1 MNHNY, CDR2 SVGAGI (reference sequence). The V and J ends lost 7 bases and 1 base, in that order; junction bases with no gene match: 12.

This clone was counted once. The chain combines TRBV4-1 with TRBJ1-6; 9 bases line up with TRBD1. In germline, CDR1 is MGHRA, CDR2 YSYEKL. J gave up 8 bases and V 3 bases, and 8 bases lay outside the gene matches. The CDR3 length is 16 residues. CDR3 residues: CASSQRYRGLDSPLHF. Written as DNA, the CDR3 is TGCGCCAGCAGCCAGAGGTACAGGGGGCTGGATTCACCCCTCCACTTT.

The chain couples TRBV6-5 to TRBJ1-3; D not resolved. The CDR3 extends over 15 amino acids. With 6 bases removed from V and 2 bases from J, the gap between germline ends came to 14 bases. Per the germline V gene, CDR1 is MNHEY and CDR2 is SVGAGI. In DNA form, the CDR3 reads TGTGCCAGCAGCCCCTTGTCAATAGCTGGAAACACCATATATTTT. Residues: CASSPLSIAGNTIYF.